The present TCR beta chain was sequenced within a study of shared clonotypes between healthy human individuals. Study-wide background: The donor group consisted of a couple of women and a few men, aged 18 to 49.

Positive CCR7 selection of CD45RO-negative cells yielded the naive CD8 cells, and terminally differentiated effector memory CD45RA+ cells were excluded. All the donors were Caucasian adults who lived in Nashville, Tennessee. Notes on the study in general: When compared with the clonotypes that were shared by all four sorted-subset donors, the non-shared clonotypes turned out to have lower generation probabilities.

A word on this clone: Its antigen is not known.

The CDR3 is 16 residues long. The germline V gene encodes CDR1 SEHNR and CDR2 FQNEAQ (reference sequence). V lost 4 bases and J 0 bases, leaving 16 bases between the germline ends. The protocol was immunoSEQ multiplex PCR, while the TCRdb copy is restricted to in-frame clones and leaves out a portion. The sample has 550,000 to 750,000 clones; just under 97% are singletons. This chain links TRBV7-9 with TRBJ2-7; no firm D call. The sequenced sample consisted of naive CD8+ T cells sorted from blood. The sequence was collected from a woman aged 30 to 39 in good health. The CDR3 nucleotides read TGTGCCAGCAGCTCCGCTCGTCCCTACATCTCCTACGAGCAGTACTTC. Translating gives CASSSARPYISYEQYF.